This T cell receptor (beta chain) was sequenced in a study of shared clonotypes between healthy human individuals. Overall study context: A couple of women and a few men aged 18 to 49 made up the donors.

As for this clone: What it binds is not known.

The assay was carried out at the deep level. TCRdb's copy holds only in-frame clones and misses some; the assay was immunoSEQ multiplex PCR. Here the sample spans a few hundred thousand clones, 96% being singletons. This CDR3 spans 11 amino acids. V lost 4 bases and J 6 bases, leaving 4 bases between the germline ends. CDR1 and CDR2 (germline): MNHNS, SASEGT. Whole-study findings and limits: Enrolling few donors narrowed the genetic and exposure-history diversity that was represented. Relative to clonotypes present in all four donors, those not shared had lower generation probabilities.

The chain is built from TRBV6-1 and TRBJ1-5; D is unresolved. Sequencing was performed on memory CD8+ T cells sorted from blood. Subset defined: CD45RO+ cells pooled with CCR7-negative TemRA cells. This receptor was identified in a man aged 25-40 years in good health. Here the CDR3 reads CASSGRQPQHF. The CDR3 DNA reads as TGTGCCAGCAGTGGTCGTCAGCCCCAGCATTTT.